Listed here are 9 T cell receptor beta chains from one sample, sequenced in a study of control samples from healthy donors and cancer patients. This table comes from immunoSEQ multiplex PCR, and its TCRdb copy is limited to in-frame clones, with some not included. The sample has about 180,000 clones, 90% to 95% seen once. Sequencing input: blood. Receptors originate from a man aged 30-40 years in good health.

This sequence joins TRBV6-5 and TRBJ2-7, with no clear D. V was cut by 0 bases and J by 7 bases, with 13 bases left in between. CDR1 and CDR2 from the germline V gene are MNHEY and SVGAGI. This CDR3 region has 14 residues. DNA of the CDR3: TGTGCCAGCAGTTACTCCCCGGCTGTCGGGGAGCAGTACTTC. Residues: CASSYSPAVGEQYF.

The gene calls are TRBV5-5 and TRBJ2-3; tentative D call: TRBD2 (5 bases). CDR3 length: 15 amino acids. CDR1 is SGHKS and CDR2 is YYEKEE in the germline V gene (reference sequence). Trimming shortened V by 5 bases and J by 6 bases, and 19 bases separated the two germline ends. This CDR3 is CASRLERADMDTQYF. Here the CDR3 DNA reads TGTGCCAGCAGACTGGAGAGGGCCGATATGGATACGCAGTATTTT.

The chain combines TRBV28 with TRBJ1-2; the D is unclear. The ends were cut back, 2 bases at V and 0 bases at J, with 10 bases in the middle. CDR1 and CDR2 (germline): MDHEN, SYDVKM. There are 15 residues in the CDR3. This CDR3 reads CASSLGVSTNYGYTF. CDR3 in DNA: TGTGCCAGCAGTTTAGGGGTCAGCACTAACTATGGCTACACCTTC.

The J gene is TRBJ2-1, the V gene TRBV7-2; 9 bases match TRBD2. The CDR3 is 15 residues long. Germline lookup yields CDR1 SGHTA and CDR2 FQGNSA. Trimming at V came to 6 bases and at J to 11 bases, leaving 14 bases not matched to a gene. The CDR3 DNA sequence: TGTGCCAGCAGGAGAATAGCGGGAGTATTTGGTCAGCAGTTCTTC. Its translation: CASRRIAGVFGQQFF.

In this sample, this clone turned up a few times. Here the CDR3 DNA reads TGTGCCATCAGCCTAGCGGGAGTAGAAGAGCAGTACTTC. Translating it yields CAISLAGVEEQYF. V and J are TRBV10-3 and TRBJ2-7; 10 nucleotides match TRBD2. Germline CDR1 is ENHRY and CDR2 is SYGVKD. Losses at the gene ends were 6 bases for V and 7 bases for J; bases not matched to a gene: 6. The length of the CDR3 is 13 residues.

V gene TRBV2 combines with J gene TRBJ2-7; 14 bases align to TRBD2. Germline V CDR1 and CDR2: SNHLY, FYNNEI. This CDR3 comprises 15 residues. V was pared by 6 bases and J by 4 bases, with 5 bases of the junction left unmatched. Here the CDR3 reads CASRGTSGSRYEQYF. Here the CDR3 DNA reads TGTGCCAGCAGGGGGACTAGCGGGAGTAGGTACGAGCAGTACTTC. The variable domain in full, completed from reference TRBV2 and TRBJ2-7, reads EPEVTQTPSHQVTQMGQEVILRCVPISNHLYFYWYRQILGQKVEFLVSFYNNEISEKSEIFDDQFSVERPDGSNFTLKIRSTKLEDSAMYFCASRGTSGSRYEQYFGPGTRLTVT.

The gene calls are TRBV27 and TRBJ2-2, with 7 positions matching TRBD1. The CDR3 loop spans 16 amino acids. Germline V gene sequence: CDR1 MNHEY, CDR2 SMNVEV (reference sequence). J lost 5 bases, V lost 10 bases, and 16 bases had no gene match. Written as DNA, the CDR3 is TGTGCCACCAAGCCTCTGGGCCAGGGGGTGACCGGGGAGCTGTTTTTT. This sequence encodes CATKPLGQGVTGELFF.

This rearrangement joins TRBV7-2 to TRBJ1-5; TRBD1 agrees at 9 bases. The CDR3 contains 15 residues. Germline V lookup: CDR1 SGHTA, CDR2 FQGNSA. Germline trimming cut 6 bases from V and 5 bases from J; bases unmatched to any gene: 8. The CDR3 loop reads CASSLRGTGYQPQHF. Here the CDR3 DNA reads TGTGCCAGCAGTTTAAGGGGGACAGGGTATCAGCCCCAGCATTTT.

The CDR3 DNA is TGCGCCAGCAGCCAAGGGAAGATACTCACTAACTATGGCTACACCTTC. Amino acid sequence: CASSQGKILTNYGYTF. The V gene is TRBV4-1, the J gene TRBJ1-2; no clear D. Germline CDR1 MGHRA, CDR2 YSYEKL. The CDR3 runs 16 residues. V was trimmed by 1 base and J by 0 bases, leaving 12 bases between them.